The clone carrying this T cell receptor (beta chain) was counted only a few times. What it binds is not known. Each TCR beta library was made by quantitative 5'-RACE that incorporated molecular barcodes. TCRdb ran MiXCR on the 5' RACE reads and lists one entry per CDR3 protein. The data contain about 700,000 distinct CDR3 sequences, 15% to 20% of them singletons. The V end lost 5 bases, the J end lost 7 bases, and 18 bases lay between the germline ends. The CDR3 spans 15 residues. The germline V gene has CDR1 SGHKS and CDR2 YYEKEE (reference sequence). The data are from a study of CD8 T cells in ankylosing spondylitis. Whole-study results and caveats: Prior work had noted some motif variants in reactive arthritis blood and synovial fluid. A motif in TCR beta, a set of roughly eight highly homologous variants, appeared characteristic of ankylosing spondylitis blood. A CD8+ phenotype characterized the disease-linked clones, which were relatively rare in peripheral blood. Reports say disease-linked clones showed up significantly more in matched ankylosing spondylitis synovial fluid.

The specimen was blood, either unsorted or a sorted T cell fraction (not recorded which). The receptor's source is a male donor with ankylosing spondylitis. This sequence joins TRBV5-5 and TRBJ2-2, with no clear D. The CDR3: CASSQSTTPFGELFF. For the CDR3, the DNA is TGTGCCAGCAGTCAGTCAACGACCCCGTTCGGGGAGCTGTTTTTT.